These 20 T cell receptor beta chains were all obtained from the same sample, sequenced in a study of T cell repertoires in cytomegalovirus infection (dated by TCRdb to between 2019 and 2020). Sequencing instrument: Illumina HiSeq 1500. In TCRdb, the public reads were trimmed at Q25 with fastp and aligned with MiXCR, with productive beta chains retained. Each CDR3 protein gets just one entry, which takes the most common genes and DNA from the rows behind it. The sample table records 150,000 to 200,000 distinct CDR3 sequences; roughly 15% of these occur just once. The top ten constitute roughly a sixth of the sample. Sequencing was done on a sample of CD8+ T cells from PBMCs. The receptors come from a human donor in good health (CMV status not recorded). Some clones in this sample may be carry-over from other donors' samples.

This clonotype was seen a handful of times. The chain combines TRBV28 with TRBJ1-6; 9 bases are a match to TRBD1. V gave up 3 bases and J gave up 9 bases; unmatched junction bases: 12. The CDR3 totals 17 residues. CDR1 and CDR2 from the germline V gene are MDHEN and SYDVKM. The CDR3 sequence: CASSFPGAQGAGSPLHF. The CDR3 DNA sequence: TGTGCCAGCAGTTTCCCCGGGGCACAGGGGGCAGGTTCACCCCTCCACTTT.

The rearrangement uses TRBV3-1 and TRBJ2-5; tentatively, D is TRBD2 (6 bases). Germline assignment: CDR1 LGHDT and CDR2 YNNKEL (reference sequence). CDR3 length: 18 residues. The V end was cut by 0 bases, the J end by 1 base, with 18 bases between. CDR3 sequence (DNA): TGTGCCAGCAGCCAAGAGTTTAAGAGTCGGGGGATCCAAGAGACCCAGTACTTC. Amino acids: CASSQEFKSRGIQETQYF.

This chain connects TRBV20-1 to TRBJ2-7, with 9 bases lining up with TRBD1. After removal of 2 bases from V and 5 bases from J, the junction contained 1 base not matched to a gene. From germline, CDR1 is DFQATT and CDR2 SNEGSKA (reference sequence). The CDR3 spans 12 residues. In DNA form, the CDR3 reads TGCAGTGCTAGAACAGGGGGCAACGAGCAGTACTTC. Its protein is CSARTGGNEQYF.

This clonotype turned up a few times. The rearrangement uses TRBV7-2 and TRBJ2-3; the D gene could be TRBD1 or TRBD2 (5 bases each). Germline assignment: CDR1 SGHTA and CDR2 FQGNSA. The CDR3 length is 14 residues. V lost 2 bases, J lost 5 bases, and 11 bases lay in between. The DNA for the CDR3 is TGTGCCAGCAGCTTACGCCGGGGCAGAGATACGCAGTATTTT. Translated: CASSLRRGRDTQYF.

At least ten counts were recorded for this clonotype. The V gene is TRBV7-8, the J gene TRBJ1-5, with 7 positions matching TRBD1. V lost 7 bases to trimming and J lost 6 bases; unmatched junction nucleotides: 12. From germline, CDR1 is SGHVS and CDR2 FQNEAQ. The CDR3 totals 15 residues. This CDR3 is CASTPYRGVGQPQHF. The DNA of the CDR3 is TGTGCCAGCACCCCGTACAGGGGAGTGGGTCAGCCCCAGCATTTT.

This clonotype has more than one count but fewer than ten. The chain recombines TRBV7-6 with TRBJ2-1, with a weak D call TRBD2 (6 bases). V lost 5 bases and J lost 3, with 11 bases in between. The CDR3 is 14 amino acids. Per germline, CDR1 SGHVS and CDR2 FNYEAQ. Here the CDR3 DNA reads TGTGCCAGCAGCCTTGCGGGGAACTACAATGAGCAGTTCTTC. Protein sequence: CASSLAGNYNEQFF.

This clonotype was observed a few times. CDR3 DNA sequence: TGTGCCAGCAGCTTATTTCACATTGCTCCAGATACGCAGTATTTT. Residues: CASSLFHIAPDTQYF. The chain joins TRBV7-2 to TRBJ2-3; D gene unclear. Trimming removed 2 bases at V and 4 bases at J, with 13 bases between. The CDR3 runs 15 residues. Germline V CDR1 and CDR2: SGHTA, FQGNSA.

This clonotype was detected a few times. The rearrangement links TRBV7-9 to TRBJ2-5, with D possibly matching TRBD1 (6 bases). Germline assignment: CDR1 SEHNR and CDR2 FQNEAQ (reference sequence). CDR3 length equals 18 residues. The V and J ends lost 5 bases and 3 bases respectively, with 25 bases between them. The CDR3 DNA reads as TGTGCCAGCAGCCTCCCCGACCTGGTAGGGGGATCCGAAGAGACCCAGTACTTC. Its protein product is CASSLPDLVGGSEETQYF.

The J gene is TRBJ2-1, the V gene TRBV7-6; TRBD2 agrees at 7 bases. Unmatched junction bases numbered 15, after V lost 5 bases and J lost 5 bases. Germline CDR1 reads SGHVS; CDR2 reads FNYEAQ. This CDR3 is 17 amino acids long. The chain's CDR3 is CASSRTTAGVADNEQFF. CDR3 sequence (DNA): TGTGCCAGCAGCCGGACGACTGCGGGAGTGGCCGACAATGAGCAGTTCTTC.

This sequence joins TRBV4-2 and TRBJ2-7; TRBD2 aligns across 10 bases. Per germline, CDR1 LGHNA and CDR2 YNFKEQ. V shed 0 bases, J shed 1 base, and the junction held 3 bases outside the gene matches. The CDR3 contains 16 residues. The CDR3 DNA follows: TGTGCCAGCAGCCAAGATGCTAGCGGGGGTTCCTACGAGCAGTACTTC. It specifies CASSQDASGGSYEQYF.

The chain links TRBV6-2 or TRBV6-3 to TRBJ2-1, with D perhaps matching TRBD2 (6 bases). The CDR3 is made up of 14 amino acids. Germline V gene data show CDR1 as MNHEY and CDR2 as SVGEGT. V lost 2 bases and J lost 9, with 14 bases in between. CDR3 sequence: CASSYRASGSEQFF. The CDR3 DNA reads TGTGCCAGCAGTTACAGAGCTTCCGGGAGTGAGCAGTTCTTC.

This chain joins TRBV7-9 and TRBJ1-2; D is undetermined. CDR1 is SEHNR, CDR2 FQNEAQ, per germline (reference sequence). CDR3 length: 14 amino acids. V lost 3 bases and J lost 9, with 17 bases in between. The CDR3 DNA follows: TGTGCCAGCAGCTTCGGGGAGGGCCCGGTGAGCTACACCTTC. Its protein product is CASSFGEGPVSYTF.

This clonotype was counted many times. The V gene is TRBV27, the J gene TRBJ2-4; D might be TRBD2 (6 bases). V lost 4 bases and J lost 3, with 13 bases in between. CDR3 length equals 15 residues. Germline V CDR1 and CDR2: MNHEY, SMNVEV (reference sequence). CDR3 in amino acids: CASSWGSSGKNIQYF. The CDR3 DNA reads as TGTGCCAGCAGTTGGGGGAGTAGCGGCAAAAACATTCAGTACTTC.

This clonotype was picked up many times. V gene TRBV2 combines with J gene TRBJ1-2; tentative D call: TRBD1 (5 bases). Germline loops: CDR1 SNHLY, CDR2 FYNNEI. This CDR3 region has 13 residues. Trimming pared 3 bases from V and 8 bases from J, leaving 13 bases between. The CDR3, as DNA: TGTGCCAGCAGTGAGCCAAGGGGTCTAGGCTACACCTTC. Encoded protein: CASSEPRGLGYTF.

The table lists this clonotype with many counts. The gene calls are TRBV7-2 and TRBJ2-3, with 7 positions matching TRBD2. This CDR3 is 15 amino acids long. Germline lookup yields CDR1 SGHTA and CDR2 FQGNSA. J was trimmed by 3 bases and V by 5 bases; bases with no gene match: 8. As DNA, the CDR3 is TGTGCCAGCAGCCCACTTGCGGGAGCAACAGATACGCAGTATTTT. Translating it yields CASSPLAGATDTQYF.

This clonotype turned up a few times. The chain employs TRBV27 and TRBJ2-1; D may be TRBD2 (7 bases). The CDR3 is 14 amino acids. Germline assignment: CDR1 MNHEY and CDR2 SMNVEV (reference sequence). Trimming removed 6 bases from V and 6 bases from J, with 15 bases in between. The CDR3: CASSNGLGGNEQFF. Written as DNA, the CDR3 is TGTGCCAGCAGCAACGGACTAGGGGGCAATGAGCAGTTCTTC.

The genes are TRBV6-2 or TRBV6-3 and TRBJ2-5; D is unclear. The length of the CDR3 is 12 residues. Germline CDR1 and CDR2: MNHEY and SVGEGT. V lost 5 bases and J 3 bases, leaving 7 bases between the germline ends. The CDR3 nucleotides are TGTGCCAGCAGTCCCAGAAAAGAGACCCAGTACTTC. This encodes CASSPRKETQYF.

A few counts support this clonotype. The chain recombines TRBV29-1 with TRBJ1-4, with a tentative D call TRBD1 (5 bases). The V end lost 1 base, the J end lost 4 bases, and 16 bases lay between the germline ends. This CDR3 spans 16 amino acids. Germline lookup yields CDR1 SQVTM and CDR2 ANQGSEA. This CDR3 is CSVEGGPRGGNEKLFF. In nucleotides, the CDR3 is TGCAGCGTTGAAGGCGGGCCCCGGGGGGGTAATGAAAAACTGTTTTTT.

Regarding this clonotype: A much larger clonotype is one base distant, so this may be a read error. The V and J genes are TRBV6-2 or TRBV6-3 and TRBJ2-6, with unresolved D. Trimming left V 6 bases short and J 2 bases short, with 11 bases between. This CDR3 has 15 residues. Germline V gene lookup returns CDR1 MNHEY and CDR2 SVGEGT. CDR3 region: CASSLSGPGANVLTF. The CDR3, as DNA: TGTGCCAGCAGCCTGTCCGGGCCTGGGGCCAACGTCCTGACTTTC.

This clonotype was counted many times. The gene calls are TRBV7-9 and TRBJ2-5; tentatively, D is TRBD1 (6 bases). Trimming pared 3 bases from V and 4 bases from J, leaving 15 bases between. The germline V gene encodes CDR1 SEHNR and CDR2 FQNEAQ (reference sequence). This CDR3 comprises 15 residues. CDR3 coding DNA: TGTGCCAGCAGCTTCCCCGACAGGTCGGGAGAGACCCAGTACTTC. Translation: CASSFPDRSGETQYF.